Shown below are 26 T cell receptor beta chains from a single sample sequenced in a study of shared clonotypes between healthy human individuals. The naive CD8 population came from CD45RO-negative cells selected for CCR7, without terminally differentiated effector memory CD45RA+ cells. The method was immunoSEQ multiplex PCR; TCRdb's version includes in-frame clones alone and lacks a portion of them. The table lists fewer than 700,000 clones, approximately 95% of them singletons. The source material was naive CD8+ T cells sorted from blood. These TCRs come from a woman in her twenties or thirties in good health.

This chain connects TRBV5-1 to TRBJ1-2, with no clear D. V shed 0 bases and J shed 0 bases, with 12 bases lying between them. This CDR3 is 16 amino acids long. The germline V gene has CDR1 SGHRS and CDR2 YFSETQ. The CDR3 is CASSLDIIAANYGYTF. DNA of the CDR3: TGCGCCAGCAGCTTGGATATAATTGCAGCTAACTATGGCTACACCTTC.

The chain has TRBV10-1 and TRBJ2-5, with D perhaps TRBD1 (6 bases). Germline assignment: CDR1 WNHNN and CDR2 SYGVQD (reference sequence). Trimming removed 2 bases from V and 11 bases from J, with 18 bases in between. The CDR3 is 14 residues long. CDR3 sequence: CASSEDRIDVGQYF. For the CDR3, the DNA is TGCGCCAGCAGTGAGGACAGGATCGACGTCGGGCAGTACTTC.

V and J are TRBV5-5 and TRBJ2-7, with D uncertain. In germline, CDR1 is SGHKS, CDR2 YYEKEE (reference sequence). V dropped 4 bases and J dropped 0 bases, with 2 bases sitting between them. The CDR3 contains 11 residues. In nucleotides, the CDR3 is TGTGCCAGCAGCGGCTCCTACGAGCAGTACTTC. This translates into CASSGSYEQYF.

This clone was found once. The J gene is TRBJ2-5, the V gene TRBV7-5. TRBV7-5 is a documented pseudogene. This CDR3 spans 17 amino acids. The DNA of the CDR3 is TGTGTCAGAAGCAAAGCCCCAGCCCTCTGCCCCCAAGAGACCCAGTACTTC. It encodes CVRSKAPALCPQETQYF.

The V call is TRBV28, the J call TRBJ1-1; 9 bases align to TRBD1. Germline CDR1 is MDHEN and CDR2 is SYDVKM. This CDR3 is built from 13 residues. Trimming took 6 bases from V and 3 from J; bases not matched to a gene: 2. CDR3 region: CASRTGGHTEAFF. The CDR3 DNA reads TGTGCCAGCAGAACAGGGGGCCACACTGAAGCTTTCTTT.

The J gene is TRBJ2-7, the V gene TRBV2; either TRBD1 or TRBD2 may fit D (5 bases each). V gave up 10 bases and J gave up 1 base, with 17 bases separating them. This CDR3 spans 14 amino acids. Germline V lookup: CDR1 SNHLY, CDR2 FYNNEI. In DNA form, the CDR3 reads TGTGCCATTCCGAGGGACGGGGATTCCTACGAGCAGTACTTC. It encodes CAIPRDGDSYEQYF.

The CDR3 sequence is CSVETGGAGYNEQFF. CDR3 nucleotides: TGCAGCGTTGAAACAGGGGGCGCCGGCTACAATGAGCAGTTCTTC. The gene calls are TRBV29-1 and TRBJ2-1; 9 nucleotides line up with TRBD1. Germline-derived CDR1 and CDR2 are SQVTM and ANQGSEA. CDR3 size: 15 residues. V trimming: 2 bases; J trimming: 3 bases; junction bases outside the gene matches: 5.

The V call is TRBV10-1, the J call TRBJ2-3; 13 nucleotides agree with TRBD2. From germline, CDR1 is WNHNN and CDR2 SYGVQD (reference sequence). The CDR3 has 18 residues. J was trimmed by 0 bases and V by 4 bases; bases with no gene match: 7. The CDR3: CASSALLAGGPSTDTQYF. CDR3 sequence (DNA): TGCGCCAGCAGTGCGCTACTAGCGGGAGGGCCCAGCACAGATACGCAGTATTTT.

This clone is a singleton in its sample. V usage is TRBV19 and J usage is TRBJ2-7, with TRBD1 as a possible D gene (6 bases). Germline values: CDR1 LNHDA, CDR2 SQIVND (reference sequence). The ends were cut back, 5 bases at V and 6 bases at J, with 23 bases in the middle. This CDR3 region has 16 residues. Here the CDR3 DNA reads TGTGCCAGTAGTCCAGGTCAGGGGACGGGTTACCGCGAGCAGTACTTC. Amino acid sequence: CASSPGQGTGYREQYF.

Concerning this clone: Other DNA sequences in the same sample also yield this CDR3. This rearrangement joins TRBV28 to TRBJ2-7; 12 positions agree with TRBD2. The germline CDR1 and CDR2 sequences are MDHEN and SYDVKM. V trimming: 5 bases; J trimming: 3 bases; junction bases outside the gene matches: 2. This CDR3 has 14 amino acids. CDR3 in amino acids: CASSLAGGSYEQYF. CDR3 DNA: TGTGCCAGCAGTCTAGCGGGGGGGAGCTACGAGCAGTACTTC.

The rearrangement links TRBV9 to TRBJ1-4; D remains ambiguous. The germline CDR1 and CDR2 sequences are SGDLS and YYNGEE. CDR3 length: 16 amino acids. V was shortened by 0 bases and J by 6 bases, with 15 bases between the two germline ends. This CDR3 is CASSVEDGGIYEKLFF. CDR3 in DNA: TGTGCCAGCAGCGTAGAGGACGGAGGGATTTATGAAAAACTGTTTTTT.

V gene TRBV9 combines with J gene TRBJ2-3; D might be TRBD2 (5 bases). The CDR3 extends over 15 amino acids. V was cut by 2 bases and J by 4 bases, with 14 bases left in between. Germline CDR1 SGDLS, CDR2 YYNGEE. The CDR3 sequence: CASSVIGSGPDTQYF. The CDR3 DNA follows: TGTGCCAGCAGCGTTATAGGGAGTGGCCCAGATACGCAGTATTTT.

Written as DNA, the CDR3 is TGTGCCAGCAGCAGTCCGGGACAGTCCTACGAGCAGTACTTC. Its protein is CASSSPGQSYEQYF. V and J are TRBV11-2 and TRBJ2-7, with 7 bases lining up with TRBD1. Trimming at V came to 5 bases and at J to 1 base, leaving 5 bases not matched to a gene. Germline V CDR1 and CDR2: SGHAT, FQNNGV. This CDR3 is built from 14 residues.

CDR3 coding DNA: TGTGCCAGCAGCTTGGCTGTAGGTGGCTACGAGCAGTACTTC. Protein: CASSLAVGGYEQYF. V gene TRBV5-4 combines with J gene TRBJ2-7, with D unresolved. The germline CDR1 and CDR2 sequences are SGHNT and YYREEE (reference sequence). Trimming left V 0 bases short and J 3 bases short, with 10 bases between. The CDR3 spans 14 residues.

The chain recombines TRBV5-1 with TRBJ2-7, with D perhaps matching TRBD1 (6 bases). Germline V gives CDR1 SGHRS, CDR2 YFSETQ. V lost 3 bases and J 5 bases, leaving 15 bases between the germline ends. The CDR3 covers 14 residues. The DNA of the CDR3 is TGCGCCAGCAGCTCGAGGACAGCACTGGACGAGCAGTACTTC. Protein product: CASSSRTALDEQYF.

The chain recombines TRBV13 with TRBJ2-7; no definite D call. Germline V CDR1 and CDR2: PRHDT, FYEKMQ (reference sequence). V lost 1 base to trimming and J lost 3 bases, with 13 bases between them. There are 15 residues in the CDR3. The CDR3 here is CASSLVGDLNYEQYF. CDR3 DNA: TGTGCCAGCAGCTTAGTAGGAGACTTAAACTACGAGCAGTACTTC.

This clone came up once. The rearrangement links TRBV10-3 to TRBJ2-5, with unresolved D. The CDR3 consists of 13 residues. With 8 bases removed from V and 3 bases from J, the gap between germline ends came to 13 bases. Germline loops: CDR1 ENHRY, CDR2 SYGVKD. CDR3 loop: CAIEPDGKETQYF. The CDR3 nucleotides are TGTGCCATCGAGCCTGACGGAAAAGAGACCCAGTACTTC.

V is TRBV2 and J is TRBJ2-3, with a possible D match to TRBD1 (6 bases). Trimming cost V 9 bases and J 3 bases, with 16 bases left between them. The CDR3 length is 14 residues. Germline V gene data show CDR1 as SNHLY and CDR2 as FYNNEI. The CDR3 protein is CARDKGEPTDTQYF. The DNA of the CDR3 is TGTGCCAGGGACAAGGGGGAGCCTACAGATACGCAGTATTTT.

This clone was found once. J is TRBJ2-7 and V is TRBV6-5, with 12 bases that match TRBD1. The CDR3 is made up of 14 amino acids. In germline, CDR1 is MNHEY, CDR2 SVGAGI. The trim removed 5 bases at V and 2 bases at J, leaving 1 base unmatched. The CDR3 nucleotides are TGTGCCAGCAGTGGGGACAGGGGGCCCTACGAGCAGTACTTC. Amino acids: CASSGDRGPYEQYF.

J is TRBJ1-3 and V is TRBV28; D gene uncertain. CDR1 MDHEN and CDR2 SYDVKM come from the germline V gene. CDR3 length: 12 residues. Trimming pared 8 bases from V and 10 bases from J, leaving 15 bases between. The CDR3 nucleotides are TGTGCCAGCTCCCTCTTCGGGCGGACCATATATTTT. Its protein is CASSLFGRTIYF. Variable domain in full (rest from reference TRBV28 and TRBJ1-3): DVKVTQSSRYLVKRTGEKVFLECVQDMDHENMFWYRQDPGLGLRLIYFSYDVKMKEKGDIPEGYSVSREKKERFSLILESASTNQTSMYLCASSLFGRTIYFGEGSWLTVV.

This clone came up a few times. The chain recombines TRBV9 with TRBJ1-2; no clear D. Germline V gene lookup returns CDR1 SGDLS and CDR2 YYNGEE. This CDR3 comprises 14 residues. V was pared by 8 bases and J by 0 bases, with 14 bases between. CDR3 sequence: CASSNLQSNYGYTF. In DNA form, the CDR3 reads TGTGCCAGTAGCAACCTCCAGTCTAACTATGGCTACACCTTC.

The chain links TRBV7-9 to TRBJ1-4; D is possibly TRBD1 (5 bases). V lost 2 bases and J 6 bases, leaving 19 bases between the germline ends. CDR1 is SEHNR and CDR2 is FQNEAQ in the germline V gene (reference sequence). The CDR3 extends over 17 amino acids. CDR3: CASSLRGASTRDEKLFF. The CDR3 DNA sequence: TGTGCCAGCAGCTTACGGGGCGCCTCGACACGCGATGAAAAACTGTTTTTT. Complete variable domain (other parts from reference TRBV7-9 and TRBJ1-4): DTGVSQNPRHKITKRGQNVTFRCDPISEHNRLYWYRQTLGQGPEFLTYFQNEAQLEKSRLLSDRFSAERPKGSFSTLEIQRTEQGDSAMYLCASSLRGASTRDEKLFFGSGTQLSVL.

The chain joins TRBV29-1 to TRBJ2-1; D gene ambiguous. V was shortened by 7 bases and J by 4 bases, with 8 bases between the two germline ends. Germline V gene sequence: CDR1 SQVTM, CDR2 ANQGSEA. This CDR3 has 11 residues. CDR3 sequence: CSARMYNEQFF. The CDR3 nucleotides are TGCAGCGCTCGTATGTACAATGAGCAGTTCTTC.

The gene calls are TRBV7-9 and TRBJ2-7; a possible D gene is TRBD1 (6 bases). This CDR3 is built from 16 residues. Between the trimmed V and J ends, which lost 5 bases and 0 bases, there was a span of 17 bases. Looked up from germline, CDR1 is SEHNR and CDR2 is FQNEAQ (reference sequence). Written as DNA, the CDR3 is TGTGCCAGCAGCCTACACAGGGACCTCAGCTCCTACGAGCAGTACTTC. This translates into CASSLHRDLSSYEQYF. Filled out from reference TRBV7-9 and TRBJ2-7, the complete variable domain reads DTGVSQNPRHKITKRGQNVTFRCDPISEHNRLYWYRQTLGQGPEFLTYFQNEAQLEKSRLLSDRFSAERPKGSFSTLEIQRTEQGDSAMYLCASSLHRDLSSYEQYFGPGTRLTVT.

The chain uses TRBV5-6 and TRBJ1-1; TRBD1 matches 11 bases. Germline V gives CDR1 SGHDT, CDR2 YYEEEE. The CDR3 sequence is 14 residues long. With 5 bases clipped from V and 5 bases from J, the junction kept 5 bases outside the gene matches. The CDR3, as DNA: TGTGCCAGCAGGGGGACAGGGGGTTCGACTGAAGCTTTCTTT. This translates into CASRGTGGSTEAFF.

The chain joins TRBV5-1 to TRBJ1-1; D uncertain. Germline V lookup: CDR1 SGHRS, CDR2 YFSETQ. The CDR3 extends over 11 amino acids. The V gene lost 4 bases and the J gene lost 8 bases, with 9 bases spanning the gap. The CDR3 loop reads CASSAAGEAFF. The CDR3 DNA is TGCGCCAGCAGCGCCGCGGGAGAAGCTTTCTTT. Full variable domain (rest looked up from reference TRBV5-1 and TRBJ1-1): KAGVTQTPRYLIKTRGQQVTLSCSPISGHRSVSWYQQTPGQGLQFLFEYFSETQRNKGNFPGRFSGRQFSNSRSEMNVSTLELGDSALYLCASSAAGEAFFGQGTRLTVV.